What follows describes a single T cell receptor (beta chain). These data belong to a study of blood T cell repertoires in COVID-19. Overall study context: Acute and convalescent COVID-19 specimens originated in the United States, Italy and Spain. T cells, B-cell-depleted T cells, or PBMCs provided the cDNA or gDNA that served as material.

In the source study's methods: By means of reference gene primer amplification, nucleated cell counts were estimated. Libraries were prepared by immunoSEQ multiplex PCR; TCRdb keeps only in-frame clonotypes and omits some of them. The V and J calls and clone size were taken over from that table, and D and trimming were inferred from the DNA. The sample has tens of thousands of clones, 92% seen once. CDR3 length equals 15 residues. Trimming took 1 base from V and 7 from J, leaving 14 bases between them. Germline CDR1 and CDR2: SGHVS and FQNEAQ. The receptor comes from an older man with active COVID-19. Sequenced input: peripheral blood. The J gene is TRBJ1-5, the V gene TRBV7-8; D is ambiguous. CDR3 region: CASSLGTAGTQPQHF. In DNA, the CDR3 is TGTGCCAGCAGCTTAGGAACAGCTGGTACGCAGCCCCAGCATTTT.